The 9 T cell receptor beta chains listed next were all sequenced from one sample in a study of cytomegalovirus exposure and HLA in healthy donors. The primer mix had 60 Vbeta and 13 Jbeta primers. Produced via immunoSEQ multiplex PCR; TCRdb's table is partial and in-frame only. The repertoire holds approximately 160,000 clones, 70% to 90% seen once, with about 0.77% in the top ten. The sequenced material came from PBMCs. These receptors were obtained from a woman between 18 and 30 years old in good health and CMV-seronegative.

V gene TRBV29-1 combines with J gene TRBJ2-5; 10 positions agree with TRBD1. V shed 0 bases, J shed 5 bases, and the junction held 9 bases outside the gene matches. The CDR3 loop spans 16 amino acids. Germline V gives CDR1 SQVTM, CDR2 ANQGSEA. The CDR3: CSVEDLRTGGFETQYF. In DNA, the CDR3 is TGCAGCGTTGAAGATCTTAGGACAGGGGGATTTGAGACCCAGTACTTC.

This chain connects TRBV30 to TRBJ1-1; the D is unclear. Between the trimmed V and J ends, which lost 5 bases and 0 bases, there was a span of 10 bases. Germline CDR1 and CDR2: GTSNPN and SVGIG (reference sequence). CDR3 length: 13 amino acids. For the CDR3, the DNA is TGTGCCTGGGACACGGCCGTGAACACTGAAGCTTTCTTT. This sequence encodes CAWDTAVNTEAFF.

This sequence joins TRBV5-1 and TRBJ2-7, with 7 bases fitting TRBD2. Looked up from germline, CDR1 is SGHRS and CDR2 is YFSETQ. This CDR3 has 15 amino acids. With 5 bases clipped from V and 1 base from J, the junction kept 9 bases outside the gene matches. As DNA, the CDR3 is TGCGCCAGCAGACTCTCAGGACTAGAGTCCTACGAGCAGTACTTC. This encodes CASRLSGLESYEQYF.

This chain uses TRBV7-9 with TRBJ2-2; 7 bases match TRBD1. In germline, CDR1 is SEHNR, CDR2 FQNEAQ (reference sequence). This CDR3 contains 17 residues. Trimming removed 1 base from V and 1 base from J; junction bases left unmatched: 6. In DNA, the CDR3 is TGTGCCAGCAGCTTAGTCTGGGACAGAAAGAACACCGGGGAGCTGTTTTTT. Residues: CASSLVWDRKNTGELFF.

The chain uses TRBV28 and TRBJ2-1; D gene uncertain. V dropped 10 bases and J dropped 0 bases, with 13 bases sitting between them. This CDR3 comprises 14 residues. CDR1 is MDHEN and CDR2 is SYDVKM in the germline V gene. The CDR3 region has the DNA TGTGCCACCCTAGAGCGAAGCTCCTACAATGAGCAGTTCTTC. This sequence encodes CATLERSSYNEQFF.

The V and J genes are TRBV15 and TRBJ1-4, with TRBD1 identical over 8 bases. Germline V gene sequence: CDR1 LNHNV, CDR2 YYDKDF (reference sequence). This CDR3 spans 15 amino acids. V dropped 5 bases and J dropped 13; count of bases not matched to a gene: 15. The CDR3 reads CATSAEAPDRGGLFF. DNA for the CDR3: TGTGCCACCAGCGCCGAGGCCCCAGACAGGGGTGGACTGTTTTTT. The complete variable domain, with remaining parts taken from reference TRBV15 and TRBJ1-4, reads DAMVIQNPRYQVTQFGKPVTLSCSQTLNHNVMYWYQQKSSQAPKLLFHYYDKDFNNEADTPDNFQSRRPNTSFCFLDIRSPGLGDTAMYLCATSAEAPDRGGLFFGSGTQLSVL.

The V and J genes are TRBV7-2 and TRBJ1-4, with TRBD1 matching 8 bases. V was pared by 5 bases and J by 3 bases, with 5 bases of the junction left unmatched. The CDR3 runs to 15 residues. Germline lookup yields CDR1 SGHTA and CDR2 FQGNSA. The chain's CDR3 is CASSANRGANEKLFF. The CDR3, as DNA: TGTGCCAGCAGCGCGAACAGGGGGGCTAATGAAAAACTGTTTTTT.

The chain carries TRBV20-1 and TRBJ2-7; D uncertain. In germline, CDR1 is DFQATT, CDR2 SNEGSKA (reference sequence). Trimming shortened V by 1 base and J by 5 bases, and 6 bases separated the two germline ends. CDR3 size: 11 residues. The CDR3: CSARAQNEQYF. CDR3 DNA sequence: TGCAGTGCTAGAGCTCAGAACGAGCAGTACTTC.

V gene TRBV18 combines with J gene TRBJ1-4; D is perhaps TRBD1 (6 bases). Germline V CDR1 and CDR2: KGHSH, LQKENI. V lost 5 bases and J 4 bases, leaving 14 bases between the germline ends. CDR3 length: 15 amino acids. The CDR3 nucleotides read TGTGCCAGCTCAAAACAGGGAAACTTTAATGAAAAACTGTTTTTT. It is translated as CASSKQGNFNEKLFF.